This T cell receptor (beta chain) was sequenced in a study of blood T cell repertoires in COVID-19. Authors' analysis steps: The authors estimated nucleated cell counts from reference gene primer amplification. Profiled with immunoSEQ multiplex PCR; TCRdb holds only in-frame clones, not every one. V and J calls and clone size follow that table, whereas D and trimming were derived from the DNA. Seen here are a few hundred thousand clones, around three quarters observed once, and the top ten hold more than 7%. Trimming removed 5 bases at V and 2 bases at J, with 16 bases between. In germline, CDR1 is LNHDA, CDR2 SQIVND (reference sequence). This CDR3 has 15 residues.

Sequencing was performed on peripheral blood. The genes are TRBV19 and TRBJ2-7, with TRBD1 as a possible D gene (6 bases). This clonotype was obtained from a woman in her seventies with acute or convalescent COVID-19. The DNA for the CDR3 is TGTGCCAGTAGTCTTCGACAGGCATCTCCCTACGAGCAGTACTTC. It translates to CASSLRQASPYEQYF.